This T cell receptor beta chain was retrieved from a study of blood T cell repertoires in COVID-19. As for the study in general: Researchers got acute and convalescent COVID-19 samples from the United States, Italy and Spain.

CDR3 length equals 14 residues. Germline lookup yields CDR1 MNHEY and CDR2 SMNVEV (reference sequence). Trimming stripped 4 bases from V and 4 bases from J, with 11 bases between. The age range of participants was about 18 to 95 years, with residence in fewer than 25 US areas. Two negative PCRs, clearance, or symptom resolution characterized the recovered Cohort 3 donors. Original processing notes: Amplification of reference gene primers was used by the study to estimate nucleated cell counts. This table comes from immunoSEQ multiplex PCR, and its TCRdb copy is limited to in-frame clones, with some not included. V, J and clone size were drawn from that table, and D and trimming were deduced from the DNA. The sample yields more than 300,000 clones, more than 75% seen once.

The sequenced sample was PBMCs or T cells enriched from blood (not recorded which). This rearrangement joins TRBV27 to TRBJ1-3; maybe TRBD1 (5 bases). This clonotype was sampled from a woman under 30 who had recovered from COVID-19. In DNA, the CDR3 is TGTGCCAGCAGTTGGGGCAGACAAGGAAACACCATATATTTT. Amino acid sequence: CASSWGRQGNTIYF.